Detailed here is one T cell receptor (beta chain). Its specificity is unknown. This sample was taken from a study of early stage breast cancer tumors. Whole-study context: Each sample averaged around 10-fold read coverage.

Study-level results: Chain pairing and CD4, CD8 or FOXP3 expression were not captured.

Per germline, CDR1 SNHLY and CDR2 FYNNEI. Trimming at V came to 7 bases and at J to 9 bases, leaving 7 bases not matched to a gene. The CDR3 consists of 13 residues. Blood replicates held 0.5 ug DNA, tumor or normal breast around 1.5 ug, two each. Assay: immunoSEQ multiplex PCR; the TCRdb copy retains only in-frame clones and omits some. The sample carries roughly 30,000 clones, roughly four fifths recorded once. The chain employs TRBV2 and TRBJ1-2; TRBD1 aligns across 11 bases. The clonotype comes from a person younger than 45 with breast cancer. The sample taken for sequencing was breast tumor tissue. CDR3 sequence reads: CASTGQGDGCYTF. In nucleotides, the CDR3 is TGTGCCAGCACGGGACAGGGGGACGGTTGCTACACCTTC.